This T cell receptor (beta chain) was captured in a study of CD8 T cells in Susac syndrome. The CDR3 is 13 amino acids. Germline V gene lookup returns CDR1 LNHDA and CDR2 SQIVND (reference sequence). V was clipped by 5 bases and J by 1 base, with 8 bases between them. Reverse transcription of roughly 0.5 to 1 ug RNA was performed with random hexamers. Amplification of the TCR beta CDR3 was carried out by immunoSEQ multiplex PCR, which spanned a total of 54 Vbeta and 13 Jbeta segments. TCRdb re-analysed the immunoSEQ multiplex PCR reads in MiXCR, keeping a single row per CDR3 protein. The sample yields some 70,000 distinct CDR3 sequences, 94% seen once. Multiple sclerosis controls were treatment-naive patients with stable or active relapsing-remitting disease. The TEMRA cells underwent FACS enrichment, while the CD8+ and CD4+ T cells underwent negative isolation.

The TCR sequence derives from a human donor with multiple sclerosis. Sequencing was done on a sample of CD8+ T cells from PBMCs. V is TRBV19 and J is TRBJ1-2, with unresolved D. The CDR3: CASSLAYNYGYTF. The CDR3 DNA reads TGTGCCAGTAGTCTCGCCTATAACTATGGCTACACCTTC.